A single T cell receptor (beta chain) is shown here with its context. Its antigen remains undetermined. These data originate in a study of T cells expressing NK-cell markers (dated by TCRdb to about 2020). About the full investigation: TCR beta-chain repertoires were profiled in sorted CD3+CD56+NKG2C+, CD3+CD56+NKG2C- and CD3+CD56-NKG2C+ T-cell subsets from about 8 donors. Seven of the eight sequenced donors were HCMV-seropositive and one was HCMV-seronegative. Randomly selected healthy volunteers, three men and five women, were used as the eight sequenced donors. Illumina HiSeq 2000/2500, MiSeq or NextSeq was used to sequence libraries as 2 x 150 bp reads. Beyond this particular receptor, the publication reports: Those dominant clonotypes were again the most abundant among CD3+CD56-NKG2C+ cells in a few donors, at roughly 25-60.1%. In over 5 donors, the dominant CD3+CD56+NKG2C+ clonotypes were among the top 10 CD8+ clonotypes and accounted for roughly 1.0-7.5% of CD8+ T cells. Whether the expanded NKG2C-expressing T cell clones were specific for HCMV antigens remained unclear.

CDR1 and CDR2, looked up from the germline V gene, are MGHDK and SYGVNS. The CDR3 sequence holds 11 residues, the cysteine and phenylalanine included. Only the protein is available. A commercial ELISA kit detecting HCMV-specific IgG in serum was used to determine HCMV serostatus. Peripheral blood mononuclear cells were isolated from blood by Ficoll density gradient centrifugation. Reads for this sample came from an Illumina HiSeq 2000. TCR beta cDNA libraries were made by 5'RACE template switching that added a universal primer site and unique molecular identifiers. Synthesis of cDNA was primed from the TCR beta constant segment and was followed by two consecutive PCR amplification steps. The published analysis was carried out like this. MIGEC was used to demultiplex reads and group reads by UMI, and MiTCR was used to assemble and quantify clonotypes. To exclude erroneous sequences, any TCR cDNA sequence not supported by at least two reads was discarded. The tcR package was used for downstream repertoire analysis, with clonotypes matched between fractions based on CDR3 nucleotide sequence plus V segment. VDJmatch was used to annotate antigen specificity against VDJdb, with one amino acid substitution in CDR3 permitted. Following reprocessing of the reads by TCRdb, the data hold one row per CDR3 protein sequence and no DNA is available. TCRdb, not the authors, supplied the V and J calls. The table for this sample lists about 260,000 distinct CDR3 sequences. About 0.39% of the sample rests with the top ten.

Sequences were obtained from blood T cells: a sorted CD56 or NKG2C T cell subset, CD4+ or CD8+ T cells, or bulk PBMC T cells (not recorded which). This receptor was identified in a man aged 18 to 35 in good health. Donor details come from another sample of the same person, matched by shared clones. The V and J genes are TRBV25-1 and TRBJ2-5. The CDR3 here reads CASRQWGTQYF.